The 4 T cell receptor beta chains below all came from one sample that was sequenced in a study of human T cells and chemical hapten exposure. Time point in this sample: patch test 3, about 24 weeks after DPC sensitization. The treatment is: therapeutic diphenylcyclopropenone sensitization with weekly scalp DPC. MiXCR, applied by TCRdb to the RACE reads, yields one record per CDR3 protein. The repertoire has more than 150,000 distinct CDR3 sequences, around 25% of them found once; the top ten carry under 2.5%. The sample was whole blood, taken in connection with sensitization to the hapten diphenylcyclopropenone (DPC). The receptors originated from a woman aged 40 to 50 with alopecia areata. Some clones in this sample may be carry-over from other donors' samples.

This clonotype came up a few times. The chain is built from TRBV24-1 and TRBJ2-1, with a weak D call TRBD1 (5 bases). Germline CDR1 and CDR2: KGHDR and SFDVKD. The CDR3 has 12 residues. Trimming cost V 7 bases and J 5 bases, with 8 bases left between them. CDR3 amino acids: CATRTTDNEQFF. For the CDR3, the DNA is TGTGCCACCAGGACGACAGACAATGAGCAGTTCTTC.

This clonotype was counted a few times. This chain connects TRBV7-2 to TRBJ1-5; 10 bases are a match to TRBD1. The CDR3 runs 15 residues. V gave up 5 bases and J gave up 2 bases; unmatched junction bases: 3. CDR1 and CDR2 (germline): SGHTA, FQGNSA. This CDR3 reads CASSPGQGGNQPQHF. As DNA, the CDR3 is TGTGCCAGCAGCCCCGGACAGGGGGGCAATCAGCCCCAGCATTTT.

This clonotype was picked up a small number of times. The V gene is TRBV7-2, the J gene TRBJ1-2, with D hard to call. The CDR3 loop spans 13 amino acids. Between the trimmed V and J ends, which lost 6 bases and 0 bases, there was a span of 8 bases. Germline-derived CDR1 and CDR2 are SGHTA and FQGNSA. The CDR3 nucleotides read TGTGCCAGCAGGGTCACGGCTAACTATGGCTACACCTTC. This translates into CASRVTANYGYTF.

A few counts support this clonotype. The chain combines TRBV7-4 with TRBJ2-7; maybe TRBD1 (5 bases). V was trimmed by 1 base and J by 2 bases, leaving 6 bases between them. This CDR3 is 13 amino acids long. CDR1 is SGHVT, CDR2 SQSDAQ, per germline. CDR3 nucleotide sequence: TGTGCCAGCAGCTTAGTAGGGGCCTACGAGCAGTACTTC. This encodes CASSLVGAYEQYF.